This TCR beta chain comes out of a study of PD-1 blockade in classical Hodgkin lymphoma. Study-level results: Healthy donors were reported to have higher baseline TCR diversity than newly diagnosed patients. Lower baseline TCR diversity marked trial partial responders and progressors. Differences between repertoires have undefined causes, possibly disease activity or prior therapy.

In the case of this clone: Antigen specificity is unknown.

There was relapse after autologous stem cell transplantation in every patient, and there was variation in brentuximab vedotin exposure. Complete response, partial response or progressive disease were the best responses. V shed 5 bases and J shed 6 bases, with 13 bases lying between them. CDR1 and CDR2 from the germline V gene are PRHDT and FYEKMQ (reference sequence). This CDR3 is 14 amino acids long. TCRdb's copy holds only in-frame clones and misses some; the assay was immunoSEQ multiplex PCR. This sample has tens of thousands of clones, with around 90% found just once. The sample was peripheral blood mononuclear cells (PBMCs), taken at baseline. V and J are TRBV13 and TRBJ2-2; TRBD1 might be the D (5 bases). The source is a human donor with classical Hodgkin lymphoma. The CDR3 protein is CASSLGWGAGELFF. Here the CDR3 DNA reads TGTGCCAGCAGCCTGGGATGGGGCGCCGGGGAGCTGTTTTTT.